The entry below describes one T cell receptor beta chain. No antigen is known for it. These data originate in a study of cytomegalovirus exposure and HLA in healthy donors. Study-level information: Both the roughly 120 validation repertoires and the approximately 640 first-cohort repertoires used the same platform, as reported by a later analysis.

Data came from immunoSEQ multiplex PCR; TCRdb stores just in-frame clones and leaves some out. The sample includes about 190,000 clones, approximately 84% of them seen just once. Trimming left V 3 bases short and J 3 bases short, with 9 bases between. This CDR3 is 14 amino acids long. Per germline, CDR1 SGHTA and CDR2 FQGTGA. Study-wide results and limits: Rare TCR sequences predominated, though certain public TCRs were found in many donors.

The clonotype was recovered from a man younger than 35 in good health and CMV-seropositive. Source material: PBMCs. V is TRBV7-3 and J is TRBJ1-5; D uncertain. CDR3 residues: CASSFGMNNQPQHF. The CDR3 DNA is TGTGCCAGCAGCTTCGGGATGAACAATCAGCCCCAGCATTTT. Full variable domain (remainder filled in from reference TRBV7-3 and TRBJ1-5): GAGVSQTPSNKVTEKGKYVELRCDPISGHTALYWYRQSLGQGPEFLIYFQGTGAADDSGLPNDRFFAVRPEGSVSTLKIQRTERGDSAVYLCASSFGMNNQPQHFGDGTRLSIL.